The rows below give T cell receptor beta chains drawn from one sample of a study of blood T cell repertoires in COVID-19. Clones were read by immunoSEQ multiplex PCR, and TCRdb kept only the in-frame ones, dropping some. This table has 150,000 to 200,000 clones, roughly nine tenths appearing once. The sequenced sample was peripheral blood. The receptors here all came from a man between 65 and 85 years old with active or convalescent COVID-19. CDR3s include the opening cysteine and the closing phenylalanine or tryptophan. A D gene is named only where the DNA matches it firmly. Expanded clones get a size class; other rows say once, few or many, or leave the size out.

D	J	size	V	CDR3	DNA
TRBD1	TRBJ1-1	-	TRBV27	CASSRTGSRVLQAFF	TGTGCCAGCAGTCGGACAGGGAGTAGGGTTCTGCAAGCTTTCTTT
-	TRBJ2-5	-	TRBV7-9	CASSRDTGTQYF	TGTGCCAGCAGCCGGGACACGGGGACCCAGTACTTC
-	TRBJ1-1	-	TRBV14	CASSQYQGPIMNTEAFF	TGTGCCAGCAGCCAATATCAGGGCCCTATCATGAACACTGAAGCTTTCTTT
TRBD1	TRBJ1-5	-	TRBV10-3	CAISGTGWAQPQHF	TGTGCCATCAGCGGGACAGGGTGGGCTCAGCCCCAGCATTTT
-	TRBJ2-2	-	TRBV27	CASSLSLGARGELFF	TGTGCCAGCAGTTTATCCCTGGGAGCTCGAGGGGAGCTGTTTTTT
TRBD1	TRBJ2-7	-	TRBV19	CASSPRTGEIGEQYF	TGTGCCAGTAGTCCAAGGACAGGGGAAATTGGCGAGCAGTACTTC
-	TRBJ2-2	-	TRBV7-2	CASSLLQGGHGELFF	TGTGCCAGCAGCTTATTGCAGGGGGGTCACGGGGAGCTGTTTTTT
TRBD2	TRBJ2-5	-	TRBV7-2	CASSAGRGRRETQYF	TGTGCCAGCAGCGCCGGGAGGGGGAGGCGGGAGACCCAGTACTTC
TRBD1	TRBJ2-7	-	TRBV18	CASSRDRGTYEQYF	TGTGCCAGCTCACGTGACAGGGGAACCTACGAGCAGTACTTC
TRBD1	TRBJ2-5	-	TRBV30	CAWSVGPLDRDLGETQYF	TGTGCCTGGAGTGTAGGACCCCTCGACAGGGACCTAGGAGAGACCCAGTACTTC
TRBD2	TRBJ2-1	few	TRBV3-1/TRBV3-2	CASSQNLAGGKQFF	TGTGCCAGCAGCCAGAACCTAGCGGGGGGGAAGCAGTTCTTC
-	TRBJ1-5	-	TRBV28	CASSYQGRTPYQPQHF	TGTGCCAGCAGTTACCAGGGGCGTACCCCCTATCAGCCCCAGCATTTT
TRBD1	TRBJ1-4	-	TRBV7-9	CASSPRDRGTNEKLFF	TGTGCCAGCAGCCCCCGGGACAGGGGGACTAATGAAAAACTGTTTTTT
-	TRBJ2-7	-	TRBV3-1/TRBV3-2	CASGRGDLGDPYEQYF	TGTGCCAGCGGGAGGGGGGACCTCGGGGATCCCTACGAGCAGTACTTC
-	TRBJ1-2	-	TRBV6-5	CASRHNPDSNYGYTF	TGTGCCAGCAGGCACAATCCCGACAGTAACTATGGCTACACCTTC
-	TRBJ1-1	few	TRBV20-1	CSARGARGAFF	TGCAGTGCTAGAGGGGCCAGGGGAGCTTTCTTT
-	TRBJ2-1	-	TRBV4-1	CASSQDLNEQFF	TGCGCCAGCAGCCAAGATTTAAATGAGCAGTTCTTC
TRBD2	TRBJ2-7	-	TRBV6-6	CASSKAGGPYEQYF	TGTGCCAGCAGTAAAGCGGGAGGGCCATACGAGCAGTACTTC
TRBD2	TRBJ2-7	-	TRBV6-2/TRBV6-3	CASSSPSGNSFYEQYF	TGTGCCAGCAGTTCGCCTAGCGGAAACAGCTTCTACGAGCAGTACTTC
-	TRBJ2-1	few	TRBV6-6	CASTPGYNEQFF	TGTGCCAGCACCCCGGGATACAATGAGCAGTTCTTC
-	TRBJ2-5	-	TRBV14	CASSPQGGETQYF	TGTGCCAGCAGCCCGCAGGGGGGAGAGACCCAGTACTTC
TRBD2	TRBJ2-1	-	TRBV6-5	CASRKRGVNEQFF	TGTGCCAGCAGGAAACGGGGGGTCAATGAGCAGTTCTTC
TRBD1	TRBJ2-7	-	TRBV19	CASRDRGSYEQYF	TGTGCCAGCCGGGACAGGGGCTCCTACGAGCAGTACTTC
TRBD1	TRBJ2-7	-	TRBV5-4	CASGQGTVEYF	TGTGCCAGCGGACAGGGGACGGTGGAGTACTTC
TRBD1	TRBJ1-4	once	TRBV5-1	CASSSGTGNEKLFF	TGCGCCAGCAGCTCAGGGACAGGGAATGAAAAACTGTTTTTT
TRBD2	TRBJ2-7	-	TRBV2	CASSEGGTSTYEQYF	TGTGCCAGCAGTGAAGGGGGGACTAGCACCTACGAGCAGTACTTC
-	TRBJ2-2	-	TRBV5-1	CASSLVSGKAGELFF	TGCGCCAGCAGCTTGGTCTCAGGGAAAGCCGGGGAGCTGTTTTTT
-	TRBJ1-2	-	TRBV12-3/TRBV12-4	CASSPSGYYGYTF	TGTGCCAGTTCCCCTTCAGGGTACTATGGCTACACCTTC
TRBD1	TRBJ1-3	-	TRBV28	CASGTGISGNTIYF	TGTGCCTCGGGGACAGGGATCTCTGGAAACACCATATATTTT
-	TRBJ1-5	-	TRBV28	CASSLVGRALNQPQHF	TGTGCCAGCAGTTTGGTGGGGAGGGCCCTCAATCAGCCCCAGCATTTT
-	TRBJ2-1	-	TRBV6-1	CASSELSFWNNEQFF	TGTGCCAGCAGTGAACTTAGCTTTTGGAACAATGAGCAGTTCTTC
-	TRBJ2-5	-	TRBV19	CASSWRSWETQYF	TGTGCCAGTAGTTGGAGAAGCTGGGAGACCCAGTACTTC
-	TRBJ1-3	-	TRBV9	CASSVGGEPGNTIYF	TGTGCCAGCAGCGTAGGGGGGGAGCCTGGAAACACCATATATTTT
-	TRBJ2-5	-	TRBV5-1	CASSLAPTGEGETQYF	TGCGCCAGCAGCTTGGCCCCGACAGGGGAGGGAGAGACCCAGTACTTC
-	TRBJ2-1	-	TRBV6-5	CASRAGGEQFF	TGTGCCAGCAGGGCCGGGGGTGAGCAGTTCTTC
-	TRBJ2-1	-	TRBV7-2	CASSPSGGLGEQFF	TGTGCCAGCAGCCCATCCGGGGGGCTGGGTGAGCAGTTCTTC
-	TRBJ1-2	-	TRBV5-1	CASSLEGDEYGYTF	TGCGCCAGCAGCTTGGAAGGGGATGAGTATGGCTACACCTTC
-	TRBJ2-3	-	TRBV12-1	CASSFSTGETSTDTQYF	TGTGCCAGCAGCTTTAGTACAGGGGAGACTAGCACAGATACGCAGTATTTT
-	TRBJ1-4	-	TRBV6-6	CASSYLGEVAIF	TGTGCCAGCAGTTACCTCGGCGAGGTAGCAATTTTT
TRBD2	TRBJ2-7	-	TRBV15	CATSREGATSGYEQYF	TGTGCCACCAGCAGAGAGGGGGCAACTAGCGGATACGAGCAGTACTTC
TRBD1	TRBJ2-7	-	TRBV15	CATSSRDTGDYEQYF	TGTGCCACCAGCAGTAGGGATACAGGGGACTACGAGCAGTACTTC